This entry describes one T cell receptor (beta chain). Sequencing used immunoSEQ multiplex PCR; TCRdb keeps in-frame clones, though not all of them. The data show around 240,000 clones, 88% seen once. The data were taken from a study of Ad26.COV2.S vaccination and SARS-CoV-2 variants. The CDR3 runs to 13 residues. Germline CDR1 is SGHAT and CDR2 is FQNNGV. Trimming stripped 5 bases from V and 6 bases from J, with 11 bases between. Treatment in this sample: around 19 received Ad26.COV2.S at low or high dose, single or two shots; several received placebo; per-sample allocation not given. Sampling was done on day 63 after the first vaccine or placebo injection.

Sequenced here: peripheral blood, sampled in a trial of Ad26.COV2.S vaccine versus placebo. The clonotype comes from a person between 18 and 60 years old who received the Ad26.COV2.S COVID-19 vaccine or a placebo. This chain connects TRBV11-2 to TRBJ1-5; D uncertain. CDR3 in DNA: TGTGCCAGCAGCCCCACGGGAGTTCAGCCCCAGCATTTT. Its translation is CASSPTGVQPQHF.